Reported below is one TCR beta chain. Its antigen is still unknown. This sample was taken from a study of T cell responses to AZD1222 COVID-19 vaccine. Study findings and constraints: Repertoires were obtained only post-peak T cell response. Variant regions that are unmutated are reportedly the target of nearly half of spike-specific TCRs. Compared with day 0, the breadth and depth of the Spike-specific TCR repertoire rose significantly after two doses of AZD1222.

Assay used: immunoSEQ multiplex PCR; TCRdb lists only in-frame clones, some missing. The table shows 150,000 or so clones, with 70% to 90% occurring only once. Germline assignment: CDR1 LGHDT and CDR2 YNNKEL (reference sequence). The CDR3 has 16 amino acids. V was trimmed by 5 bases and J by 1 base, leaving 12 bases between them. The V gene is TRBV3-1 (or the pseudogene TRBV3-2), the J gene TRBJ1-6; the D gene is possibly TRBD1 (5 bases). The sample consisted of peripheral blood, taken on day 0 of AZD1222 vaccination. This TCR was recovered from an adult in good health. The CDR3 reads CASSSPRGSYNSPLHF. For the CDR3, the DNA is TGTGCCAGCAGCTCACCCCGGGGGTCCTATAATTCACCCCTCCACTTT.